These 23 T cell receptor beta chains came from one sample sequenced in a study of blood T cell repertoires in COVID-19. The table came from immunoSEQ multiplex PCR; TCRdb's copy has only in-frame clones and leaves some out. The sample has some 490,000 clones; roughly nine tenths are singletons. Material for sequencing was PBMCs or T cells enriched from blood (not recorded which). Receptor source: a woman in her fifties or sixties who had recovered from COVID-19.

This clone came up a few times. The V call is TRBV19, the J call TRBJ1-5; weak D call: TRBD1 (6 bases). The germline V gene encodes CDR1 LNHDA and CDR2 SQIVND (reference sequence). Trimming removed 4 bases at V and 5 bases at J, with 18 bases between. The CDR3 runs 16 residues. The DNA of the CDR3 is TGTGCCAGTAGTAGTTTCCCCGGGACACCTCATCAGCCCCAGCATTTT. Residues: CASSSFPGTPHQPQHF.

This clone was counted once. The J gene is TRBJ2-3, the V gene TRBV3-1 (or the pseudogene TRBV3-2); D remains unclear. The CDR3 has 13 residues. The V gene lost 3 bases and the J gene lost 2 bases, with 6 bases spanning the gap. Germline V lookup: CDR1 LGHDT, CDR2 YNNKEL (reference sequence). CDR3 DNA: TGTGCCAGCAGCCAGGAGCACACAGATACGCAGTATTTT. Translated, it gives CASSQEHTDTQYF.

This chain links TRBV6-5 with TRBJ1-1; D perhaps matches TRBD1 (5 bases). The V gene's germline CDR1 is MNHEY and CDR2 SVGAGI. V lost 7 bases and J lost 6, with 12 bases in between. The CDR3 consists of 12 residues. CDR3 residues: CASNNDRSEAFF. In nucleotides, the CDR3 is TGTGCCAGCAACAACGACAGATCTGAAGCTTTCTTT.

The chain has TRBV5-1 and TRBJ2-1; 11 nucleotides agree with TRBD2. CDR1 and CDR2 from the germline V gene are SGHRS and YFSETQ. The CDR3 covers 19 residues. With 3 bases clipped from V and 1 base from J, the junction kept 12 bases outside the gene matches. CDR3 loop: CASSSRIAGGPESYNEQFF. CDR3 in DNA: TGCGCCAGCAGCTCCCGAATAGCGGGGGGGCCGGAATCCTACAATGAGCAGTTCTTC.

This chain joins TRBV12-5 and TRBJ1-5, with 10 bases identical to TRBD1. CDR1 is LGHNT, CDR2 FRNRAP, per germline. V shed 0 bases, J shed 1 base, and the junction held 9 bases outside the gene matches. The CDR3 loop spans 19 amino acids. The CDR3 sequence is CASGLVADGQGVSNQPQHF. CDR3 sequence (DNA): TGTGCTAGTGGTTTGGTGGCCGATGGACAGGGGGTAAGCAATCAGCCCCAGCATTTT. Based on the CDR3 plus reference TRBV12-5 and TRBJ1-5, the full variable domain is DARVTQTPRHKVTEMGQEVTMRCQPILGHNTVFWYRQTMMQGLELLAYFRNRAPLDDSGMPKDRFSAEMPDATLATLKIQPSEPRDSAVYFCASGLVADGQGVSNQPQHFGDGTRLSIL.

This clone was counted once. The genes are TRBV4-1 and TRBJ2-6; 8 bases are a match to TRBD1. CDR3 size: 19 residues. Germline CDR1 reads MGHRA; CDR2 reads YSYEKL. With V trimmed by 1 base and J by 0 bases, 8 bases remained unmatched. The CDR3 DNA reads TGCGCCAGCAGCCAAGTCCACGGACAGGGTAGCTCTGGGGCCAACGTCCTGACTTTC. Translating it yields CASSQVHGQGSSGANVLTF.

CDR3 region: CASSLVRGPGNSPLHF. CDR3 DNA: TGTGCCAGCAGCTTAGTGCGGGGACCGGGTAATTCACCCCTCCACTTT. The chain has TRBV7-8 and TRBJ1-6; maybe TRBD1 (5 bases). Per germline, CDR1 SGHVS and CDR2 FQNEAQ. The CDR3 contains 16 residues. V lost 1 base, J lost 6 bases, and 13 bases lay in between.

The V and J genes are TRBV24-1 and TRBJ1-2, with 7 bases identical to TRBD1. The germline gives CDR1 KGHDR, CDR2 SFDVKD. There are 14 residues in the CDR3. V gave up 4 bases and J gave up 7 bases; unmatched junction bases: 8. CDR3 protein: CATSDRDSSRGYTF. CDR3 nucleotides: TGTGCCACCAGTGACCGGGACAGTTCTCGTGGCTACACCTTC.

The CDR3 loop is CASSVGTGSLNEQFF. DNA of the CDR3: TGTGCCAGCAGCGTAGGCACAGGGTCTCTCAATGAGCAGTTCTTC. The rearrangement uses TRBV9 and TRBJ2-1, with a weak D call TRBD1 (6 bases). The germline V gene encodes CDR1 SGDLS and CDR2 YYNGEE. The V and J ends lost 0 bases and 6 bases respectively, with 13 bases between them. There are 15 residues in the CDR3.

A word on this clone: Other DNA sequences in the same sample also yield this CDR3. The chain recombines TRBV24-1 with TRBJ2-3, with 10 bases identical to TRBD1. CDR3 length equals 16 residues. The J segment lost 5 bases and the V segment lost 0 bases, leaving 4 bases of the junction unmatched. From germline, CDR1 is KGHDR and CDR2 SFDVKD. The CDR3 coding sequence is TGTGCCACCAGTGATTTGAGGACAGGGGGAAGAGATACGCAGTATTTT. This encodes CATSDLRTGGRDTQYF.

The rearrangement uses TRBV7-8 and TRBJ2-2, with 8 nucleotides matching TRBD2. The germline V gene has CDR1 SGHVS and CDR2 FQNEAQ. CDR3 size: 15 residues. V lost 5 bases and J lost 3; bases outside the gene matches: 5. Here the CDR3 reads CASSKRTSYTGELFF. CDR3 coding DNA: TGTGCCAGCAGCAAAAGGACTAGCTACACCGGGGAGCTGTTTTTT. Based on the CDR3 plus reference TRBV7-8 and TRBJ2-2, the full variable domain is GAGVSQSPRYKVAKRGQDVALRCDPISGHVSLFWYQQALGQGPEFLTYFQNEAQLDKSGLPSDRFFAERPEGSVSTLKIQRTQQEDSAVYLCASSKRTSYTGELFFGEGSRLTVL.

This rearrangement joins TRBV3-1 (or the pseudogene TRBV3-2) to TRBJ2-7; D might be TRBD1 (6 bases). The V gene lost 0 bases and the J gene lost 6 bases, with 12 bases spanning the gap. The CDR3 contains 14 residues. Germline V gene sequence: CDR1 LGHDT, CDR2 YNNKEL (reference sequence). The CDR3: CASSQEVRGAEQYF. The CDR3 nucleotides are TGTGCCAGCAGCCAAGAGGTCAGGGGCGCCGAGCAGTACTTC.

V is TRBV11-2 and J is TRBJ2-3, with 11 bases aligning to TRBD2. The germline CDR1 and CDR2 sequences are SGHAT and FQNNGV. This CDR3 has 16 amino acids. Trimming cost V 4 bases and J 8 bases; bases outside gene matches: 11. CDR3 loop: CASSSTSGGVHGTQYF. The CDR3 DNA reads as TGTGCCAGCAGCTCCACTAGCGGGGGCGTCCATGGTACGCAGTATTTT.

The chain employs TRBV2 and TRBJ2-1; a weak D match, TRBD2 (6 bases). The CDR3 extends over 16 amino acids. V was clipped by 6 bases and J by 6 bases, with 21 bases between them. Germline lookup yields CDR1 SNHLY and CDR2 FYNNEI. CDR3 sequence: CASSALRLERGNEQFF. As DNA, the CDR3 is TGTGCCAGCAGCGCCCTCCGACTAGAAAGGGGCAATGAGCAGTTCTTC.

The CDR3: CASSQNTNTGELFF. The CDR3 DNA sequence: TGTGCCAGCAGCCAGAACACCAACACCGGGGAGCTGTTTTTT. This chain uses TRBV14 with TRBJ2-2, with D hard to call. Germline V CDR1 and CDR2: SGHDN, FVKESK. V was trimmed by 3 bases and J by 2 bases, leaving 7 bases between them. The CDR3 totals 14 residues.

In this sample, this clone turned up a few times. The chain recombines TRBV12-3 or TRBV12-4 with TRBJ1-5, with 9 bases that match TRBD1. This CDR3 has 13 amino acids. Germline trimming cut 10 bases from V and 3 bases from J; bases unmatched to any gene: 4. Here the CDR3 reads CAIGDRVNQPQHF. The CDR3 DNA is TGTGCCATCGGGGACAGGGTCAATCAGCCCCAGCATTTT.

The chain carries TRBV2 and TRBJ2-4; D not certain. V was cut by 1 base and J by 1 base, with 8 bases left in between. The germline V gene has CDR1 SNHLY and CDR2 FYNNEI. CDR3 length: 15 amino acids. CDR3 protein: CASSEVGQAKNIQYF. The CDR3, as DNA: TGTGCCAGCAGTGAAGTTGGGCAGGCCAAAAACATTCAGTACTTC.

This rearrangement joins TRBV7-2 to TRBJ2-3, with 7 bases matching TRBD2. CDR1 and CDR2 (germline): SGHTA, FQGNSA. The trim removed 2 bases at V and 5 bases at J, leaving 7 bases unmatched. This CDR3 is built from 15 residues. The CDR3 nucleotides read TGTGCCAGCAGCTTAACTAGCGAAGGTTTAGATACGCAGTATTTT. As protein: CASSLTSEGLDTQYF.

The J gene is TRBJ2-5, the V gene TRBV27; 7 nucleotides align to TRBD1. There are 16 residues in the CDR3. Germline-derived CDR1 and CDR2 are MNHEY and SMNVEV (reference sequence). J gave up 5 bases and V 4 bases, and 13 bases lay outside the gene matches. The CDR3 DNA sequence: TGTGCCAGCAGTTCCGAGTACAGGGGTGGTAGGGAGACCCAGTACTTC. Its translation is CASSSEYRGGRETQYF.

This clone was seen a handful of times. The gene calls are TRBV2 and TRBJ1-3; no definite D call. CDR1 and CDR2 (germline): SNHLY, FYNNEI. Between the trimmed V and J ends, which lost 4 bases and 0 bases, there was a span of 10 bases. This CDR3 comprises 15 residues. CDR3 residues: CASSVIPGSGNTIYF. The CDR3 region has the DNA TGTGCCAGCAGTGTCATCCCGGGCTCTGGAAACACCATATATTTT.

The chain has TRBV24-1 and TRBJ2-7, with TRBD1 as a possible D gene (6 bases). Germline values: CDR1 KGHDR, CDR2 SFDVKD. Trimming shortened V by 7 bases and J by 2 bases, and 14 bases separated the two germline ends. The CDR3 runs 14 residues. CDR3 in amino acids: CATSPNRAPYEQYF. The CDR3 DNA is TGTGCCACCAGCCCCAACAGGGCCCCCTACGAGCAGTACTTC.

The genes are TRBV2 and TRBJ2-4; 12 bases line up with TRBD1. The germline CDR1 and CDR2 sequences are SNHLY and FYNNEI. This CDR3 has 14 amino acids. V shed 8 bases, J shed 5 bases, and the junction held 4 bases outside the gene matches. The CDR3 is CASSGQGAENIQYF. CDR3 DNA: TGTGCCAGCTCGGGACAGGGGGCGGAAAACATTCAGTACTTC.

This chain joins TRBV5-5 and TRBJ2-7; 7 bases match TRBD2. CDR1 and CDR2 (germline): SGHKS, YYEKEE (reference sequence). This CDR3 has 15 amino acids. Germline trimming cut 1 base from V and 2 bases from J; bases unmatched to any gene: 6. The CDR3 spells CASSLPGGLTYEQYV. CDR3 sequence (DNA): TGTGCCAGCAGCTTGCCGGGGGGATTAACCTACGAGCAGTACGTC.